This is a list of T cell receptor beta chains from one sample in a study of CDR3 diversity in severe acne. TCRdb independently ran MiXCR on the PCR reads; one entry per CDR3 protein. The sample includes approximately 84,000 distinct CDR3 sequences, 45% to 60% of them seen just once. Sequencing was performed on blood. These receptors all stem from a male donor in good health, without acne. Each CDR3 is given with its conserved first and last residue. A D gene is named only where the DNA matches it firmly. A clone size is listed for some rows: how often the clone was seen (once, few, many), or a class if it is expanded.

TRBV3-1	TRBJ2-7	TRBD1	many	TGTGCCAGCAGCCAAGAATCGCGACAGGGGTCCTCCTACGAGCAGTACTTC	CASSQESRQGSSYEQYF
TRBV20-1	TRBJ2-7	NA	once	TGCAGTGCTAGAGAACTTACAGGGACGGGGGACAATGAGCAGTACTTC	CSARELTGTGDNEQYF
TRBV20-1	TRBJ1-6	TRBD1	NA	TGCAGCCAAATCGGGACAGGGGGCGCAATAGGGTACTCACCCCTCCACTTT	CSQIGTGGAIGYSPLHF
TRBV6-6	TRBJ2-7	TRBD1	NA	TGTGCCAGACAGAGGGGACAGGGTTTTTACGAGCAGTACTTC	CARQRGQGFYEQYF
TRBV7-9	TRBJ2-3	TRBD2	few	TGTGCCAGCCCGGGGGGGGGCGTCGGAGATACGCAGTATTTT	CASPGGGVGDTQYF
TRBV5-1	TRBJ2-1	TRBD1	many	TGCGCCAGCAGCTTGGCCGGGACAGGGGGCTACAATGAGCAGTTCTTC	CASSLAGTGGYNEQFF
TRBV7-9	TRBJ1-1	NA	NA	TGTGCCAGCAGCCCCCCCGCGACAGGAACTAACACTGAAGCTTTCTTT	CASSPPATGTNTEAFF
TRBV7-9	TRBJ1-5	TRBD1	NA	TGTGCCAGCAGCTTGACAGGGGTGCAGCCCCAGCATTTT	CASSLTGVQPQHF
TRBV6-6	TRBJ2-6	NA	many	TGTGCCAGCAGTGGGGTTAGGACAGTAAACTTCTCTGGGGCCAACGTCCTGACTTTC	CASSGVRTVNFSGANVLTF
TRBV24-1	TRBJ2-6	NA	medium-sized	TGTGCCACCAGTGAGTCGTACGGTAACTCTGGGGCCAACGTCCTGACTTTC	CATSESYGNSGANVLTF
TRBV12-3/TRBV12-4	TRBJ1-3	NA	many	TGTGCCAGCAGCCTTCGGGGGGCAGACACCATATATTTT	CASSLRGADTIYF
TRBV20-1	TRBJ2-7	NA	medium-sized	TGCAGTGCTACCCCGATCACGGGCGGTCAAATATCCTACGAGCAGTACTTC	CSATPITGGQISYEQYF
TRBV24-1	TRBJ1-1	NA	many	TGTGCCACCAGTGGGGGACGTTACACTGAAGCTTTCTTT	CATSGGRYTEAFF
TRBV7-9	TRBJ2-6	TRBD2	NA	TGTGCCAGCAGCTCCTCCGGGAGGGCTGGGGCCAACGTCCTGACTTTC	CASSSSGRAGANVLTF
TRBV5-5	TRBJ1-5	NA	few	TGTGCCAGCAGCTTTGACGGGACCAATCAGCCCCAGCATTTT	CASSFDGTNQPQHF
TRBV6-1	TRBJ2-7	NA	NA	TGTGCCAGCAGTGCAACAGGGCAGGGCGACGAGCAGTACTTC	CASSATGQGDEQYF
TRBV7-3	TRBJ2-7	NA	NA	TGTGCCAGCAGGCCGGACGGATGGGGCGAGCAGTACTTC	CASRPDGWGEQYF
TRBV7-3	TRBJ1-1	NA	NA	TGTGCCAGCAGCTGGCCCCGTCGGAACACTGAAGCTCTCTTT	CASSWPRRNTEALF
TRBV19	TRBJ1-3	NA	few	TGTGCCAGTAGAGACAGGACTGGAAACACCATATATTTT	CASRDRTGNTIYF
TRBV10-3	TRBJ2-3	TRBD2	few	TGTGCCATAGGGACTAGCGGGGGAACTCGACGTTCAGATACGCAGTATTTT	CAIGTSGGTRRSDTQYF
TRBV7-2	TRBJ2-5	NA	once	TGTGCCAGCAGCTTAGTCTTGCCCCCCCCCCCCCCCCCCCAGTACTTC	CASSLVLPPPPPPQYF
TRBV13	TRBJ2-7	NA	NA	TGTGCCAGCACCTTAGGGCCAGGCTACGAGCAGTACTTC	CASTLGPGYEQYF
TRBV20-1	TRBJ2-3	TRBD2	NA	TGCAGTGCCCATCCTCCAGCGGGGTGGGTAGATACGCAGTATTTT	CSAHPPAGWVDTQYF
TRBV7-8	TRBJ2-3	NA	NA	TGTGCCAGCAGCCCTGGGGCGTCATTT	CASSPGASF
TRBV20-1	TRBJ2-5	NA	NA	TGCAGTGTCGGGGGCCAAGAGACCCAGTACTTC	CSVGGQETQYF
TRBV30	TRBJ2-7	NA	NA	TGTGCCTGGATTTCAACAGGGAACACTGAAGCTCCCGAGCAGTACTTC	CAWISTGNTEAPEQYF
TRBV3-1	TRBJ1-1	NA	NA	TGTGCCAGCAGCCAAGGTCGGTGGGGGACTGAAGCTTTCTTT	CASSQGRWGTEAFF
TRBV10-3	TRBJ2-7	TRBD1	many	TGTGCCATCAGTCCTGACCAGGGGGCTAGAAACTACGAGCAGTACTTC	CAISPDQGARNYEQYF
TRBV13	TRBJ2-1	TRBD2	once	TGTGCCAGCAGCTCCCGGACTAGCGGGGCGGCAAATGAGCAGTTCTTC	CASSSRTSGAANEQFF
TRBV20-1	TRBJ2-7	TRBD2	NA	TGCAGTGCCACCCCCTTAGCGGGAGCGGGGGAGCAGTACTTC	CSATPLAGAGEQYF
TRBV7-9	TRBJ1-4	NA	many	TGTGCCAGCAGCAAAGTGTCGGAAGGTGTTTTT	CASSKVSEGVF
TRBV24-1	TRBJ2-7	TRBD1	NA	TGTGCCACCAGTGAGACCGGGACAGGGGGGCATCACTACGAGCAGTACTTC	CATSETGTGGHHYEQYF
TRBV24-1	TRBJ2-2	NA	NA	TGTGCCAGCAGTTTAGGGACGAACACCGGGGAGCTGTTTTTT	CASSLGTNTGELFF
TRBV29-1	TRBJ2-5	NA	NA	TGCAGCGTTGAAGACACACGCCTGGGGACCCAGTACTTC	CSVEDTRLGTQYF
TRBV20-1	TRBJ2-5	TRBD1	medium-sized	TGCAGTGCTAGAGATGTTTCACAGGGGGACGGAGAGACCCAGTACTTC	CSARDVSQGDGETQYF
TRBV24-1	TRBJ1-2	NA	NA	TGTGCCACCAGTGACCCGCAGGGGAACTATGGCTACACCTTC	CATSDPQGNYGYTF
TRBV7-6	TRBJ2-3	NA	NA	TGTGCCAGCAGCGGGGGAGTGTCCACAGATAATGAGTATTTT	CASSGGVSTDNEYF
TRBV4-1	TRBJ2-5	NA	NA	TGCGCCAACAGCCGTGGACCTCAGACTCAGGAGACCCAGTACTTC	CANSRGPQTQETQYF
TRBV20-1	TRBJ1-2	TRBD1	many	TGCAGTGCTAGAGACCAGGACAGGCCATTACTATCTAACTATGGCTACACCTTC	CSARDQDRPLLSNYGYTF
TRBV6-1	TRBJ2-5	NA	NA	TGTGCCAGCAGTGTACAGCTACATCGGGGAAGGGGAGTAAAGACCCAGTACTTC	CASSVQLHRGRGVKTQYF
TRBV3-1	TRBJ2-5	NA	many	TGTGCCAGCAGCCAGGCCGGGGCCCCTCAAGAGACCCAGTACTTC	CASSQAGAPQETQYF